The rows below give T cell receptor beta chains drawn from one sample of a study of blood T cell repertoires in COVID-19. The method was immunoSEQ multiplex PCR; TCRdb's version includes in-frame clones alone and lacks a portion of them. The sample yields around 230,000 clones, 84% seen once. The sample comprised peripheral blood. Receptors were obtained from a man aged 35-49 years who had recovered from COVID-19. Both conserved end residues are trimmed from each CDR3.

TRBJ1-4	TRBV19	ASSIVGSATNEKLF
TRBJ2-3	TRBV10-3	AISGAGSSSTDTQY
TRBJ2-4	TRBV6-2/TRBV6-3	ASSYLAGGTKNIQY
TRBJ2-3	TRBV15	ATSSRQGSADTQY
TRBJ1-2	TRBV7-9	ASSANAGFDGYT
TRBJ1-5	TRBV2	ASGRQGGQPQH
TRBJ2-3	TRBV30	AWSARASTDTQY
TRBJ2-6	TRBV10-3	AISQAGAGANVLT
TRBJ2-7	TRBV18	ASSPEASPTYEQY
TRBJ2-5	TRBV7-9	ASSPGLAQETQY
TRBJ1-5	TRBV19	ASSTRGREPQH
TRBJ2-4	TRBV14	ASSQARLAGLDIQY
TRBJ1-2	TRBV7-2	ASSFRTGGTGYT
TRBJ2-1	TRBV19	ASRRIAGAGEQF
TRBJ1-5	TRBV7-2	ASSDRYSNQPQH
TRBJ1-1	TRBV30	AWSGDRGTEAF
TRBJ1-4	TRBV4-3	ASSQATGRVRSEKLF
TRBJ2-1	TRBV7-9	ASSLEAGVGYNEQF
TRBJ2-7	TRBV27	ASSLLKGGRPYEQY
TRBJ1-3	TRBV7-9	ASSEPNSGNTIY
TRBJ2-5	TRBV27	ASSRGQGDRETQY
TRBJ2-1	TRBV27	ASSSTYNEQF
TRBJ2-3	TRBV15	ATSRDPLAGAPTDTQY
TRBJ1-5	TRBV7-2	ASSLTNRGGQPQH
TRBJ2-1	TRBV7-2	ASSLVLAIEQF
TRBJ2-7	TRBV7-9	ASSLDGGAYSYEQY
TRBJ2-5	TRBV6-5	ASSYGLAGSGETQY
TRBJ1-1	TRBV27	AIQTGTEAF
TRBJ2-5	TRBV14	ASSRGPGLAGGRETQY
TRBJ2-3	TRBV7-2	ASSLSPGTGDTDTQY
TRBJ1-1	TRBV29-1	SVDSRVSEAF
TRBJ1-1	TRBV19	ASSKVGAAF
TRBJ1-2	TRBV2	ASPTETGLIGYT
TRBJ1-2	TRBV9	ASSANREGSHGYT
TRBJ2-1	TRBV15	ATSNWRTSGRNEQF
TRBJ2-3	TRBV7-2	ASSGSSGSADTQY
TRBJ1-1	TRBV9	ASSVQTGNTEAF
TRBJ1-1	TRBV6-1	ASSPLTVNTEAF
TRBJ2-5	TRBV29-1	SAAVRQGYETQY
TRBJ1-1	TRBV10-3	AISAQGKGNTEAF
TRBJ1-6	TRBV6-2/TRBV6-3	ASSNPGQGPNNSPLH
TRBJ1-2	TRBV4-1	ASSRTTGSRLGYT